This TCR beta chain was recorded in a study of cytotoxic CD8 clonotypes in ibrutinib-treated CLL (dated by TCRdb to the early 2020s). Concerning the study at large: The cohort included roughly 15 treatment-naive and ten to twelve relapsed/refractory patients; around 18 were IGHV unmutated. Responses were partial in around 24 patients and complete in 2; after median approximately 67 months follow-up, about 14 stayed in remission and 12 progressed. Response samples were obtained after a median of around 11 months of treatment, with a range of roughly 6 to 40 months. On average, each sample yielded 250,000 to 300,000 productive templates and 80,000 to 95,000 productive rearrangements. Of the roughly 86 people in the trial, around 25 had longitudinal samples available. Cryopreserved peripheral blood mononuclear cells were collected at three points: before therapy, at response, and at either sustained remission or disease progression. Patients were still on ibrutinib when every remission and progressive disease sample was collected.

Taken with the paper, the label for time point translates to: roughly 2 years on ibrutinib. For TCR beta library preparation, around 1.8 micrograms of genomic DNA were extracted from the cryopreserved PBMCs. Longitudinal blood samples from CLL patients on ibrutinib monotherapy underwent high-throughput TCR beta sequencing. The patients were enrolled in a single-center, open-label phase 2 trial of ibrutinib monotherapy. A remark on this clone: This receptor's antigen is unknown. No quality values exist for individual bases; no much larger clone is one base distant.

Taken from the germline V gene, the CDR1 and CDR2 loops are SGHNT and YENEEA. Deletion took 5 bases off V and 1 base off J, with a span of 15 bases between the germline ends. The CDR3, cysteine through phenylalanine, is 15 amino acids long. Only CDR3 DNA is held: 45 bases, read in frame from base 1. Paper-wide results and their limitations: Public clonotypes were rare and either shrank or stayed stable during treatment, and the rise in clonality at ibrutinib response reflected expansion of private clonotypes. Baseline clonality was found to be higher than that of age-matched healthy donors and was strongly correlated with circulating CD8+ T-cell counts. Sampling times were not matched between patients in sustained remission and patients whose disease was progressing, and lymph node repertoires were not examined. An increase in clonality was observed at ibrutinib response, with clonality remaining stable during sustained remission and falling back toward baseline at progression.

Each clonotype received, on average, 10x coverage in deep resolution sequencing performed on a MiSeq, where the target depth lay between 1 in 1 million and 1 in 200,000 T cells. TCR beta libraries were generated with the immunoSEQ hsTCRB Kit. As for the original processing: The data were analyzed with ImmunoSEQ Analyzer and ImmunoSEQ Data Assistant, and V, D and J gene assignments followed IMGT definitions. Clonality, which ranges from 0 to 1, was calculated by subtracting the normalized Shannon entropy of productive rearrangement frequencies from one. Only overrepresented clonotypes making up at least 0.05% of the repertoire of each patient were included in the public clonotype analysis. About twelve age-matched healthy donor repertoires from immuneACCESS were used as controls for clonality. TCRdb provides this immuneACCESS table in a form limited to in-frame rearrangements. Some clones are lacking; in checked studies, under half of them reflect an unresolved V gene, and why the rest are absent is not known. V, J and clone size are those of that table, while D and trimming were read from the DNA. Within this sample are around 50,000 clones, with around 60% of them counted one time only. 25% to 30% of the sample rests with the top ten.

The chain was built from TRBV11-3 and TRBJ2-7, with a weak D call of TRBD1 (6 bases match). This sample comprised PBMCs, obtained after 24 months of ibrutinib treatment. This receptor was identified in a human donor with chronic lymphocytic leukemia. The DNA reads TGTGCCAGCAGCCCCAACAGGGTACGGTCCTACGAGCAGTACTTC. This encodes CASSPNRVRSYEQYF.